The 12 T cell receptor beta chains given below trace back to one sample, sequenced in a study of T cell repertoires in cytomegalovirus infection. One entry per CDR3 protein results from TCRdb running MiXCR on the reads. This sample yields about 310,000 distinct CDR3 sequences, of which roughly 17% are seen a single time; around 12% belongs to the top ten. Material: PBMCs. These receptors were collected from a human donor in good health (CMV status not recorded). Some clones in this sample may be carry-over from other donors' samples.

The chain links TRBV20-1 to TRBJ1-1; 8 bases align to TRBD1. This CDR3 has 12 amino acids. V trimming: 8 bases; J trimming: 1 base; junction bases outside the gene matches: 3. The germline CDR1 and CDR2 sequences are DFQATT and SNEGSKA (reference sequence). The CDR3 spells CSSQGANTEAFF. The CDR3 DNA reads as TGCAGTTCGCAGGGGGCGAACACTGAAGCTTTCTTT.

The V call is TRBV6-6, the J call TRBJ1-6; D is undetermined. Trimming stripped 5 bases from V and 5 bases from J, with 13 bases between. The CDR3 covers 15 residues. Germline V gives CDR1 MNHNY, CDR2 SVGAGI (reference sequence). For the CDR3, the DNA is TGTGCCAGCAGTCCCTCCGGAGGGAATAATTCACCCCTCCACTTT. Translated: CASSPSGGNNSPLHF.

This clonotype was seen only a few times. The chain links TRBV6-1 to TRBJ2-3; 15 bases match TRBD2. The CDR3 runs to 17 residues. After removal of 5 bases from V and 6 bases from J, the junction contained 9 bases not matched to a gene. Germline CDR1 is MNHNS and CDR2 is SASEGT. CDR3 sequence (DNA): TGTGCCAGCAGTAATCCGGGACTAGCGGGGGGCCGGGATACGCAGTATTTT. This codes for CASSNPGLAGGRDTQYF.

This chain links TRBV12-3 or TRBV12-4 with TRBJ1-1; TRBD1 matches 9 bases. Trimming took 5 bases from V and 8 from J; bases not matched to a gene: 6. The CDR3 extends over 13 amino acids. CDR3: CASSAQGAQEAFF. CDR3 nucleotide sequence: TGTGCCAGCAGTGCACAGGGGGCGCAGGAAGCTTTCTTT.

This clonotype turned up a few times. This chain links TRBV20-1 with TRBJ2-1; 7 bases agree with TRBD2. The junction had 14 bases not matched to a gene; V was cut back by 2 bases and J by 4 bases. Germline loops: CDR1 DFQATT, CDR2 SNEGSKA (reference sequence). The CDR3 has 17 amino acids. CDR3 sequence: CSARFQTGLSRYNEQFF. Written as DNA, the CDR3 is TGCAGTGCTAGATTTCAAACGGGACTATCCAGATACAATGAGCAGTTCTTC.

This clonotype was counted ten times or more. J is TRBJ1-1 and V is TRBV12-3 or TRBV12-4; D ambiguous. This CDR3 is built from 14 residues. Trimming took 2 bases from V and 2 from J, leaving 9 bases between them. As DNA, the CDR3 is TGTGCCAGCAGTTTATCTTGGGAAAACACTGAAGCTTTCTTT. Translating it yields CASSLSWENTEAFF.

In this sample, this clonotype turned up a few times. J is TRBJ1-6 and V is TRBV6-2 or TRBV6-3, with unresolved D. Trimming left V 5 bases short and J 9 bases short, with 20 bases between. CDR1 and CDR2 from the germline V gene are MNHEY and SVGEGT. This CDR3 region has 16 residues. The CDR3 here is CASSTAAGSGASPLHF. CDR3 DNA: TGTGCCAGCAGTACTGCCGCGGGGTCGGGAGCTTCACCCCTCCACTTT.

The chain is built from TRBV7-9 and TRBJ2-3; TRBD1 matches at 9 bases. Trimming at V came to 1 base and at J to 6 bases, leaving 5 bases not matched to a gene. The CDR3 loop spans 15 amino acids. Germline V gene lookup returns CDR1 SEHNR and CDR2 FQNEAQ (reference sequence). CDR3 bases: TGTGCCAGCAGCTTAGATCTACAGGGGGCGGATACGCAGTATTTT. Its translation is CASSLDLQGADTQYF. The full variable domain, rest sourced from reference TRBV7-9 and TRBJ2-3, is DTGVSQNPRHKITKRGQNVTFRCDPISEHNRLYWYRQTLGQGPEFLTYFQNEAQLEKSRLLSDRFSAERPKGSFSTLEIQRTEQGDSAMYLCASSLDLQGADTQYFGPGTRLTVL.

This clonotype has ten or more counts. This chain connects TRBV28 to TRBJ1-4, with 8 positions matching TRBD1. Germline assignment: CDR1 MDHEN and CDR2 SYDVKM. The CDR3 covers 15 residues. V was clipped by 2 bases and J by 7 bases; unmatched bases: 6. This CDR3 reads CASSLGQGLGEKLFF. In DNA, the CDR3 is TGTGCCAGCAGTTTAGGACAGGGATTGGGTGAAAAACTGTTTTTT.

A few counts support this clonotype. The chain has TRBV7-9 and TRBJ2-7; weak D call: TRBD2 (5 bases). The CDR3 sequence is 14 residues long. The germline CDR1 and CDR2 sequences are SEHNR and FQNEAQ (reference sequence). Trimming cost V 0 bases and J 2 bases, with 8 bases left between them. CDR3 DNA sequence: TGTGCCAGCAGCTTAGCGAGGGAAACCTACGAGCAGTACTTC. It is translated as CASSLARETYEQYF.

CDR3 sequence reads: CAIRGTGTTYEQYF. CDR3 DNA: TGTGCCATCAGGGGAACAGGGACGACCTACGAGCAGTACTTC. This chain uses TRBV10-3 with TRBJ2-7; D perhaps matches TRBD1 (6 bases). This CDR3 contains 14 residues. CDR1 is ENHRY and CDR2 is SYGVKD in the germline V gene. V dropped 6 bases and J dropped 2 bases, with 14 bases sitting between them.

This clonotype was seen a handful of times. The J gene is TRBJ2-2, the V gene TRBV24-1; tentatively, D is TRBD2 (6 bases). Germline V gene data show CDR1 as KGHDR and CDR2 as SFDVKD. CDR3 length: 15 amino acids. With 1 base removed from V and 6 bases from J, the gap between germline ends came to 11 bases. This CDR3 reads CATSDFGSQPGELFF. Written as DNA, the CDR3 is TGTGCCACCAGTGATTTCGGGAGTCAGCCCGGGGAGCTGTTTTTT.